The next 19 T cell receptor beta chains were all read from a single sample in a study of OX40 agonist ivuxolimab in advanced cancers. Here immunoSEQ multiplex PCR was the method, and the copy in TCRdb shows in-frame clones only, minus some. Of around 45,000 clones detected, 88% appear once; the ten largest clones hold under 10%. The sample consisted of CD4+ or CD8+ T cells sorted from blood, taken in a trial of the OX40 agonist ivuxolimab. Receptor source: an adult with an advanced solid tumor such as melanoma, head and neck, liver or kidney cancer.

V is TRBV5-1 and J is TRBJ2-2, with D tentatively TRBD2 (6 bases). The CDR3 sequence is 16 residues long. Trimming cost V 4 bases and J 3 bases, with 16 bases left between them. The germline gives CDR1 SGHRS, CDR2 YFSETQ. The CDR3 loop is CASSTGASTYTGELFF. In DNA, the CDR3 is TGCGCCAGCAGCACGGGAGCTAGCACTTACACCGGGGAGCTGTTTTTT.

In this sample, this clone turned up a few times. CDR3 sequence reads: CASSVNQLDTEAFF. For the CDR3, the DNA is TGTGCCAGCAGCGTTAACCAGTTGGACACTGAAGCTTTCTTT. The chain uses TRBV9 and TRBJ1-1, with unresolved D. The V and J ends lost 2 bases and 3 bases respectively, with 11 bases between them. This CDR3 comprises 14 residues. Germline V gene sequence: CDR1 SGDLS, CDR2 YYNGEE. Drawing the rest from reference TRBV9 and TRBJ1-1, the complete variable domain is DSGVTQTPKHLITATGQRVTLRCSPRSGDLSVYWYQQSLDQGLQFLIQYYNGEERAKGNILERFSAQQFPDLHSELNLSSLELGDSALYFCASSVNQLDTEAFFGQGTRLTVV.

This clone was recorded a few times. The chain is built from TRBV11-2 and TRBJ2-2, with D unresolved. This CDR3 has 14 amino acids. Looked up from germline, CDR1 is SGHAT and CDR2 is FQNNGV. The V end was cut by 0 bases, the J end by 2 bases, with 4 bases between. DNA of the CDR3: TGTGCCAGCAGCTTAGATCATAACACCGGGGAGCTGTTTTTT. It is translated as CASSLDHNTGELFF.

The rearrangement uses TRBV30 and TRBJ1-2; D is unresolved. V was shortened by 1 base and J by 2 bases, with 14 bases between the two germline ends. The V gene's germline CDR1 is GTSNPN and CDR2 SVGIG (reference sequence). The CDR3 contains 15 residues. The chain's CDR3 is CAWSDPWGGNYGYTF. CDR3 bases: TGTGCCTGGAGTGACCCCTGGGGAGGGAACTATGGCTACACCTTC.

This chain connects TRBV9 to TRBJ2-3, with 8 nucleotides matching TRBD2. V trimming: 0 bases; J trimming: 5 bases; junction bases outside the gene matches: 11. The CDR3 is 17 amino acids. The germline V gene has CDR1 SGDLS and CDR2 YYNGEE. The CDR3 DNA follows: TGTGCCAGCAGCGTAGGATTGTCGGGAGGGGGGCAAGATACGCAGTATTTT. Its translation is CASSVGLSGGGQDTQYF. Using reference TRBV9 and TRBJ2-3 for the parts outside the CDR3, the full variable domain is DSGVTQTPKHLITATGQRVTLRCSPRSGDLSVYWYQQSLDQGLQFLIQYYNGEERAKGNILERFSAQQFPDLHSELNLSSLELGDSALYFCASSVGLSGGGQDTQYFGPGTRLTVL.

The CDR3 nucleotides read TGTGCCAGCAGTGAACAGGGAAATAGCAATCAGCCCCAGCATTTT. It encodes CASSEQGNSNQPQHF. The J gene is TRBJ1-5, the V gene TRBV2; D is perhaps TRBD1 (5 bases). Germline-derived CDR1 and CDR2 are SNHLY and FYNNEI. CDR3 length: 15 amino acids. V was pared by 2 bases and J by 0 bases, with 8 bases between.

The V gene is TRBV27, the J gene TRBJ2-3, with 10 bases fitting TRBD2. Trimming at V came to 0 bases and at J to 3 bases, leaving 12 bases not matched to a gene. Germline lookup yields CDR1 MNHEY and CDR2 SMNVEV (reference sequence). The CDR3 length is 19 residues. CDR3 nucleotides: TGTGCCAGCAGTTTATCTGAGCGGGAGGGCCTGAGAGGAACAGATACGCAGTATTTT. It codes for CASSLSEREGLRGTDTQYF.

The rearrangement uses TRBV5-8 and TRBJ2-7; tentative D call: TRBD2 (6 bases). V lost 0 bases to trimming and J lost 0 bases, with 7 bases between them. The CDR3 sequence is 14 residues long. Germline V gene data show CDR1 as SGHTS and CDR2 as YDEGEE. CDR3 nucleotides: TGTGCCAGCAGCTTGGGGGACTTCTCCTACGAGCAGTACTTC. This codes for CASSLGDFSYEQYF.

V is TRBV5-5 and J is TRBJ2-1; no clear D. Trimming removed 0 bases from V and 9 bases from J, with 13 bases in between. The V gene's germline CDR1 is SGHKS and CDR2 YYEKEE (reference sequence). The CDR3 runs to 14 residues. This CDR3 is CASSLADIVREQFF. DNA of the CDR3: TGTGCCAGCAGCTTGGCCGATATAGTCCGTGAGCAGTTCTTC.

The gene calls are TRBV7-2 and TRBJ1-1; 7 bases line up with TRBD1. The J segment lost 6 bases and the V segment lost 1 base, leaving 14 bases of the junction unmatched. CDR3 length equals 17 residues. CDR1 SGHTA and CDR2 FQGNSA come from the germline V gene. The CDR3 loop reads CASSLVTGTAIGAEAFF. In DNA form, the CDR3 reads TGTGCCAGCAGCTTAGTGACCGGGACAGCAATAGGCGCTGAAGCTTTCTTT. The full variable domain, in which reference TRBV7-2 and TRBJ1-1 provide the parts outside the CDR3, is GAGVSQSPSNKVTEKGKDVELRCDPISGHTALYWYRQSLGQGLEFLIYFQGNSAPDKSGLPSDRFSAERTGGSVSTLTIQRTQQEDSAVYLCASSLVTGTAIGAEAFFGQGTRLTVV.

The genes are TRBV5-1 and TRBJ2-5; 9 bases are a match to TRBD1. This CDR3 is 13 amino acids long. Germline V gene data show CDR1 as SGHRS and CDR2 as YFSETQ. V shed 4 bases, J shed 4 bases, and the junction held 2 bases outside the gene matches. CDR3 protein: CASSQGQGETQYF. In DNA, the CDR3 is TGCGCCAGCAGCCAGGGACAGGGAGAGACCCAGTACTTC.

The J gene is TRBJ1-4, the V gene TRBV30; perhaps TRBD1 as D (6 bases). Germline CDR1 is GTSNPN and CDR2 is SVGIG (reference sequence). Trimming shortened V by 6 bases and J by 7 bases, and 15 bases separated the two germline ends. This CDR3 comprises 13 residues. This CDR3 is CACRTGYFEKLFF. The CDR3 nucleotides are TGTGCCTGCCGCACAGGGTATTTTGAAAAACTGTTTTTT.

This chain uses TRBV5-1 with TRBJ2-1; no clear D gene. V was shortened by 4 bases and J by 7 bases, with 15 bases between the two germline ends. CDR1 is SGHRS, CDR2 YFSETQ, per germline. This CDR3 is 14 amino acids long. CDR3: CASSNGGSENEQFF. In DNA form, the CDR3 reads TGCGCCAGCAGCAACGGCGGTAGTGAAAATGAGCAGTTCTTC. The full variable domain, rest sourced from reference TRBV5-1 and TRBJ2-1, is KAGVTQTPRYLIKTRGQQVTLSCSPISGHRSVSWYQQTPGQGLQFLFEYFSETQRNKGNFPGRFSGRQFSNSRSEMNVSTLELGDSALYLCASSNGGSENEQFFGPGTRLTVL.

This rearrangement joins TRBV30 to TRBJ1-1; D unclear. This CDR3 spans 14 amino acids. Germline CDR1 and CDR2: GTSNPN and SVGIG (reference sequence). Trimming took 4 bases from V and 1 from J, leaving 13 bases between them. Here the CDR3 reads CAWNLDGRNTEAFF. CDR3 coding DNA: TGTGCCTGGAACCTCGACGGGAGGAACACTGAAGCTTTCTTT. The full variable domain, in which reference TRBV30 and TRBJ1-1 provide the parts outside the CDR3, is SQTIHQWPATLVQPVGSPLSLECTVEGTSNPNLYWYRQAAGRGLQLLFYSVGIGQISSEVPQNLSASRPQDRQFILSSKKLLLSDSGFYLCAWNLDGRNTEAFFGQGTRLTVV.

In its sample, this clone was seen a few times. J is TRBJ1-3 and V is TRBV5-4; the D is unclear. Germline V gene data show CDR1 as SGHNT and CDR2 as YYREEE (reference sequence). This CDR3 region has 12 residues. V was shortened by 4 bases and J by 7 bases, with 9 bases between the two germline ends. CDR3 bases: TGTGCCAGCAGCGACCTAGGGAACACCATATATTTT. It specifies CASSDLGNTIYF.

CDR3 residues: CASSLAGGTTDTQYF. The CDR3 DNA is TGCGCCAGCAGCTTGGCGGGAGGGACAACAGATACGCAGTATTTT. The rearrangement joins TRBV5-1 to TRBJ2-3; 8 positions agree with TRBD2. CDR3 length equals 15 residues. Germline V lookup: CDR1 SGHRS, CDR2 YFSETQ. J was trimmed by 3 bases and V by 0 bases; bases with no gene match: 3.

The chain employs TRBV5-4 and TRBJ2-5, with D unclear. Germline loops: CDR1 SGHNT, CDR2 YYREEE (reference sequence). Trimming took off 2 bases at V and 1 base at J, with 6 bases between the two ends. The length of the CDR3 is 13 residues. The CDR3 region is CASSLGTQETQYF. CDR3 nucleotide sequence: TGTGCCAGCAGCTTAGGCACCCAAGAGACCCAGTACTTC.

V usage is TRBV11-2 and J usage is TRBJ2-3; no definite D call. V was trimmed by 1 base and J by 6 bases, leaving 14 bases between them. Germline loops: CDR1 SGHAT, CDR2 FQNNGV. The length of the CDR3 is 15 residues. The CDR3 sequence is CASSLGGGPRDTQYF. Here the CDR3 DNA reads TGTGCCAGCAGCTTAGGAGGCGGTCCCCGGGATACGCAGTATTTT.

J is TRBJ1-1 and V is TRBV5-8; D call uncertain. From germline, CDR1 is SGHTS and CDR2 YDEGEE. This CDR3 has 11 residues. Trimming removed 0 bases at V and 5 bases at J, with 2 bases between. DNA of the CDR3: TGTGCCAGCAGCTTGGTAACTGAAGCTTTCTTT. It encodes CASSLVTEAFF.